This T cell receptor beta chain came from a study of OX40 agonist ivuxolimab in advanced cancers. Study-wide context: Allowance was made for prior anti-PD-1, anti-PD-L1 or anti-CTLA-4 therapy, and about 40% had some.

Produced via immunoSEQ multiplex PCR; TCRdb's table is partial and in-frame only. The sample carries about 98,000 clones, 85% to 95% recorded once. Systemic immunosuppression or a history of autoimmune disease excluded patients. General study findings and limits: Not determined was the antigen specificity of the expanded peripheral T cells.

Comments on this clone: Its antigen is unknown.

The length of the CDR3 is 11 residues. V dropped 6 bases and J dropped 13 bases, with 10 bases sitting between them. In germline, CDR1 is MNHEY, CDR2 SVGAGI. The input for sequencing was CD4+ or CD8+ T cells sorted from blood, taken in a trial of the OX40 agonist ivuxolimab. V is TRBV6-5 and J is TRBJ1-6, with D perhaps TRBD1 (6 bases). The source of this sequence is an adult with an advanced solid tumor such as melanoma, head and neck, liver or kidney cancer. The CDR3 sequence is CASRATGPLHF. The DNA for the CDR3 is TGTGCCAGCAGGGCTACAGGGCCCCTCCACTTT.